The clone carrying this TCR beta chain was picked up many times. Its antigen is unknown. The data were obtained in a study of early T cells in non-severe SARS-CoV-2 infection. For the study at large: Sequencing was performed on bulk RNA from unsorted whole blood, leaving chains unpaired. General observations from the study: VDJdb-based annotation leaned toward anti-spike CD8 responses and missed private and CD4 specificities.

The CDR3 is 15 amino acids. Trimming cost V 7 bases and J 4 bases, with 17 bases left between them. Germline loops: CDR1 MDHEN, CDR2 SYDVKM. Researchers attached unique molecular identifiers to individual cDNA molecules. From the 5' RACE reads, TCRdb called clonotypes with MiXCR, one entry per CDR3 protein. The table shows tens of thousands of distinct CDR3 sequences, with 6% to 6.5% occurring only once. The origin of this receptor is an adult who was a healthcare worker with PCR-confirmed SARS-CoV-2 infection or an uninfected control (not recorded which). Sequenced material: whole blood. The gene calls are TRBV28 and TRBJ1-5; a weak D match, TRBD1 (5 bases). The chain's CDR3 is CASTLIVTGNQPQHF. Written as DNA, the CDR3 is TGTGCCAGCACGTTAATCGTCACAGGAAATCAGCCCCAGCATTTT. The entire variable domain, with the rest obtained from reference TRBV28 and TRBJ1-5, is as follows: DVKVTQSSRYLVKRTGEKVFLECVQDMDHENMFWYRQDPGLGLRLIYFSYDVKMKEKGDIPEGYSVSREKKERFSLILESASTNQTSMYLCASTLIVTGNQPQHFGDGTRLSIL.